The sequence of this T cell receptor beta chain was determined in a study of beta chain features in type 1 diabetes. Study-wide context: The examined sorted cells totaled 107,917,701 across samples.

Worth noting for this clone: Its antigen is currently unknown.

Since all of the isolated RNA was reverse transcribed, expressed TCRB transcripts were what got sequenced. Sequencing was performed with immunoSEQ multiplex PCR; in TCRdb, only in-frame clones are kept and a portion is missing. The sample yields approximately 250,000 clones, roughly an eighth seen once. Study observations and caveats: Junctions at VDJ sites from type 1 diabetes patients had fewer insertions and more deletions. PCR might pick shorter templates more often, in the same way for patients and controls. Cells with high TCR expression could be over-represented by cDNA sequencing.

This CDR3 comprises 15 residues. The germline V gene encodes CDR1 SGDLS and CDR2 YYNGEE. Trimming removed 0 bases from V and 3 bases from J, with 13 bases in between. The receptor's source is a middle-aged woman in good health. Material for sequencing was naive CD4+ T cells from blood. V and J are TRBV9 and TRBJ2-7; D is possibly TRBD1 (6 bases). CDR3 protein: CASSVEAGVSYEQYF. The CDR3 region has the DNA TGTGCCAGCAGCGTAGAGGCAGGGGTTAGCTACGAGCAGTACTTC. The entire variable domain, with the rest obtained from reference TRBV9 and TRBJ2-7, is as follows: DSGVTQTPKHLITATGQRVTLRCSPRSGDLSVYWYQQSLDQGLQFLIQYYNGEERAKGNILERFSAQQFPDLHSELNLSSLELGDSALYFCASSVEAGVSYEQYFGPGTRLTVT.